One sample yielded the 22 T cell receptor beta chains listed below, sequenced in a study of beta chain features in type 1 diabetes. Reverse transcription of all isolated RNA meant that expressed TCRB transcripts were sequenced. TCRdb's table, derived via immunoSEQ multiplex PCR, lists solely in-frame clones and lacks some. The top ten hold about 1.2% of the sample, which has 200,000 to 250,000 clones, about a tenth seen once. Sequenced: central memory CD4+ T cells from blood. The receptor set was obtained from a man aged 18 to 29 in good health.

This clone turned up a few times. The chain recombines TRBV28 with TRBJ1-5, with unresolved D. The CDR3 is 12 amino acids. CDR1 MDHEN and CDR2 SYDVKM come from the germline V gene. The germline V and J ends were trimmed by 5 bases and 6 bases, with 8 bases remaining between them. The CDR3 sequence: CASSHRGQPQHF. CDR3 in DNA: TGTGCCAGCAGTCATCGCGGTCAGCCCCAGCATTTT.

This rearrangement joins TRBV28 to TRBJ2-1; D is undetermined. The CDR3 sequence is 12 residues long. Trimming took off 2 bases at V and 8 bases at J, with 7 bases between the two ends. Looked up from germline, CDR1 is MDHEN and CDR2 is SYDVKM. The CDR3 sequence: CASSLLTHEQFF. DNA for the CDR3: TGTGCCAGCAGTTTACTGACGCATGAGCAGTTCTTC.

This clone has just a few counts. V is TRBV5-4 and J is TRBJ2-5; weak D call: TRBD1 (7 bases). The V and J ends lost 2 bases and 4 bases respectively, with 15 bases between them. Germline lookup yields CDR1 SGHNT and CDR2 YYREEE (reference sequence). The CDR3 consists of 15 residues. CDR3 region: CASSFPGGGPETQYF. The CDR3 bases are TGTGCCAGCAGCTTCCCAGGGGGAGGCCCAGAGACCCAGTACTTC.

The gene calls are TRBV28 and TRBJ2-1, with D possibly matching TRBD2 (6 bases). V lost 5 bases and J 3 bases, leaving 20 bases between the germline ends. CDR3 length: 17 residues. The germline CDR1 and CDR2 sequences are MDHEN and SYDVKM. DNA for the CDR3: TGTGCCAGCAGTCCGACCGAAGCGGGCCCAGGCTACAATGAGCAGTTCTTC. Translated, it gives CASSPTEAGPGYNEQFF.

On this clone itself: One junction end disagrees with the germline gene, perhaps due to a read error. The chain combines TRBV7-7 with TRBJ1-5; no clear D. CDR1 and CDR2 (germline): SSHAT, FNYEAQ (reference sequence). The CDR3 totals 13 residues. CDR3 nucleotide sequence: TGTGCTAGCAGCTTAGCGCGAGGGCAGCCCCAGCATTTT. This sequence encodes CASSLARGQPQHF.

This clone appeared many times. V and J are TRBV28 and TRBJ2-1; 8 nucleotides align to TRBD1. The CDR3 length is 12 residues. The ends lost 6 bases at V and 6 bases at J; junction bases unmatched: 1. Germline V gene sequence: CDR1 MDHEN, CDR2 SYDVKM. Written as DNA, the CDR3 is TGTGCCAGCAGCACAGGGGGCAATGAGCAGTTCTTC. Amino acid sequence: CASSTGGNEQFF.

This clone has more than one count but fewer than ten. The chain uses TRBV25-1 and TRBJ2-5, with 14 positions matching TRBD2. This CDR3 comprises 17 residues. J gave up 5 bases and V 4 bases, and 9 bases lay outside the gene matches. Germline V lookup: CDR1 MGHDK, CDR2 SYGVNS. CDR3 protein: CASSALLGLAGVETQYF. The CDR3 bases are TGTGCCAGCAGTGCACTCCTGGGACTAGCGGGAGTTGAGACCCAGTACTTC.

This clone showed up just a few times. V is TRBV7-2 and J is TRBJ2-2, with a weak D call TRBD1 (5 bases). The CDR3 loop spans 15 amino acids. Germline assignment: CDR1 SGHTA and CDR2 FQGNSA. The V gene lost 5 bases and the J gene lost 6 bases, with 16 bases spanning the gap. This chain's CDR3 is CASSPSPGLAGELFF. As DNA, the CDR3 is TGTGCCAGCAGCCCTAGTCCAGGGTTAGCCGGGGAGCTGTTTTTT.

V usage is TRBV19 and J usage is TRBJ2-1; 7 bases are a match to TRBD1. The CDR3 has 15 residues. V was pared by 2 bases and J by 1 base, with 2 bases of the junction left unmatched. The germline V gene encodes CDR1 LNHDA and CDR2 SQIVND (reference sequence). The CDR3 DNA follows: TGTGCCAGTAGTATACCCAGGGGGTCCTACAATGAGCAGTTCTTC. It translates to CASSIPRGSYNEQFF.

This chain uses TRBV20-1 with TRBJ2-1; no clear D gene. V lost 8 bases and J 8 bases, leaving 13 bases between the germline ends. The CDR3 consists of 11 residues. The germline V gene has CDR1 DFQATT and CDR2 SNEGSKA (reference sequence). DNA of the CDR3: TGCAGTCCTTCGAGTGCCGATGAGCAGTTCTTC. Its translation is CSPSSADEQFF.

This clone has a handful of counts. The rearrangement joins TRBV11-2 to TRBJ2-4; D possibly corresponds to TRBD2 (5 bases). Trimming cost V 3 bases and J 0 bases, with 12 bases left between them. The germline gives CDR1 SGHAT, CDR2 FQNNGV. The length of the CDR3 is 16 residues. The CDR3 coding sequence is TGTGCCAGCAGCTTGGGGAGCAACCTAGCCAAAAACATTCAGTACTTC. This encodes CASSLGSNLAKNIQYF.

The J gene is TRBJ2-7, the V gene TRBV4-3; TRBD2 agrees at 9 bases. Trimming cost V 5 bases and J 3 bases; bases outside gene matches: 11. The germline V gene encodes CDR1 LGHNA and CDR2 YSLEER. This CDR3 is built from 16 residues. The CDR3 loop reads CASSFLAGTGGYEQYF. CDR3 sequence (DNA): TGCGCCAGCAGCTTCCTAGCGGGAACTGGGGGCTACGAGCAGTACTTC.

This clone was seen many times. The gene calls are TRBV27 and TRBJ1-5; maybe TRBD1 (5 bases). In germline, CDR1 is MNHEY, CDR2 SMNVEV (reference sequence). The V end was cut by 4 bases, the J end by 5 bases, with 12 bases between. The CDR3 runs to 14 residues. The CDR3 region is CASSWQGNDQPQHF. DNA for the CDR3: TGTGCCAGCAGTTGGCAGGGTAACGATCAGCCCCAGCATTTT.

In this sample, this clone turned up a few times. This rearrangement joins TRBV7-2 to TRBJ2-7; D is perhaps TRBD1 (6 bases). CDR3 size: 15 residues. Trimming took off 5 bases at V and 0 bases at J, with 14 bases between the two ends. Germline lookup yields CDR1 SGHTA and CDR2 FQGNSA. The chain's CDR3 is CASSAPGDNSYEQYF. The DNA of the CDR3 is TGTGCCAGCAGCGCCCCCGGGGACAACTCCTACGAGCAGTACTTC.

This clone was seen many times. Other DNA variants within this sample encode the same CDR3. The V gene is TRBV30, the J gene TRBJ2-7; D uncertain. Germline-derived CDR1 and CDR2 are GTSNPN and SVGIG (reference sequence). The CDR3 sequence is 11 residues long. V was cut by 4 bases and J by 2 bases, with 6 bases left in between. The CDR3 DNA follows: TGTGCCTGGAAAAGAGCCTACGAGCAGTACTTC. Encoded protein: CAWKRAYEQYF.

The V and J genes are TRBV7-6 and TRBJ2-3; 14 bases are a match to TRBD2. The CDR3 loop spans 17 amino acids. Germline CDR1 SGHVS, CDR2 FNYEAQ. V trimming: 2 bases; J trimming: 4 bases; junction bases outside the gene matches: 5. For the CDR3, the DNA is TGTGCCAGCAGCTTATCCCCGACTAGCGGGAGGGCAGATACGCAGTATTTT. Amino acid sequence: CASSLSPTSGRADTQYF.

J is TRBJ2-6 and V is TRBV7-2; 7 positions agree with TRBD2. In germline, CDR1 is SGHTA, CDR2 FQGNSA. The trim removed 5 bases at V and 0 bases at J, leaving 7 bases unmatched. The CDR3 has 17 amino acids. Here the CDR3 DNA reads TGTGCCAGCAGCGGACGGGACTACTTCTCTGGGGCCAACGTCCTGACTTTC. It codes for CASSGRDYFSGANVLTF.

This clone counts as medium-sized. The chain has TRBV28 and TRBJ2-1, with D possibly TRBD2 on 6 matching bases. In germline, CDR1 is MDHEN, CDR2 SYDVKM. V lost 7 bases and J 0 bases, leaving 19 bases between the germline ends. This CDR3 has 17 residues. Here the CDR3 DNA reads TGTGCCAGCACCTCAGGAGGGGAACGAAGCTCCTACAATGAGCAGTTCTTC. Translation: CASTSGGERSSYNEQFF.

V usage is TRBV29-1 and J usage is TRBJ2-7, with D perhaps being TRBD1 or TRBD2 (5 bases each). Germline V gene lookup returns CDR1 SQVTM and CDR2 ANQGSEA. Deletions cut 6 bases from V and 9 bases from J, with 15 bases between. This CDR3 comprises 11 residues. The DNA of the CDR3 is TGCAGCGTGGGGAGCAGGGTGGGGCAGTACTTC. Its translation is CSVGSRVGQYF.

This clone was counted only a few times. J is TRBJ2-1 and V is TRBV7-2; the match to TRBD2 covers 13 bases. CDR1 and CDR2 from the germline V gene are SGHTA and FQGNSA. The CDR3 runs 16 residues. The J segment lost 9 bases and the V segment lost 2 bases, leaving 7 bases of the junction unmatched. Here the CDR3 DNA reads TGTGCCAGCAGCTTAATCGGAGGACTAGCGGGAGTTGAGCAGTTCTTC. As protein: CASSLIGGLAGVEQFF.

This clone was detected ten times or more. The V and J genes are TRBV21-1 and TRBJ1-2. TRBV21-1 is shown as a pseudogene. This CDR3 region has 18 residues. CDR3 in DNA: TGTGCCAGCAGCAAAGGAGGAGCAAAGGGTTTAGCTAACTATGGCTACACCTTC. As protein: CASSKGGAKGLANYGYTF.

This clone was found many times. This rearrangement joins TRBV29-1 to TRBJ2-7; D not resolved. The length of the CDR3 is 12 residues. The germline V gene has CDR1 SQVTM and CDR2 ANQGSEA. The V end was cut by 8 bases, the J end by 2 bases, with 13 bases between. CDR3 in amino acids: CSITDGTYEQYF. The CDR3 nucleotides are TGCAGCATTACGGACGGCACCTACGAGCAGTACTTC.